This TCR beta chain was recorded in a study of blood T cell repertoires in COVID-19. The germline V and J ends were trimmed by 4 bases and 0 bases, with 17 bases remaining between them. Germline values: CDR1 SQVTM, CDR2 ANQGSEA. The CDR3 consists of 16 residues. The table came from immunoSEQ multiplex PCR; TCRdb's copy has only in-frame clones and leaves some out. The repertoire includes under 500,000 clones, 75% to 90% of them detected once, and around 4.4% sits in the top ten. The sample was peripheral blood. The chain joins TRBV29-1 to TRBJ2-3; D might be TRBD2 (6 bases). This receptor was obtained from a woman aged 25 to 39 with acute or convalescent COVID-19. The chain's CDR3 is CSVGYTMGTSTDTQYF. CDR3 coding DNA: TGCAGCGTTGGCTATACGATGGGGACTAGCACAGATACGCAGTATTTT.